This T cell receptor (beta chain) was retrieved from a study of blood T cell repertoires in COVID-19. Sequencing used immunoSEQ multiplex PCR; TCRdb keeps in-frame clones, though not all of them. The sample lists hundreds of thousands of clones, around 86% occurring once. The CDR3 extends over 15 amino acids. The germline CDR1 and CDR2 sequences are MNHNS and SASEGT. V shed 3 bases and J 6 bases; nucleotides not matched to a gene: 4. The sequencing input was PBMCs or T cells enriched from blood (not recorded which). The receptor comes from a middle-aged man who had recovered from COVID-19. The V call is TRBV6-1, the J call TRBJ2-2; TRBD1 aligns across 10 bases. CDR3: CASSDRQGAPGELFF. For the CDR3, the DNA is TGTGCCAGCAGTGATAGACAGGGGGCGCCCGGGGAGCTGTTTTTT.